Listed below are T cell receptor beta chains from one sample, sequenced in a study of blood T cell repertoires in COVID-19. The assay was immunoSEQ multiplex PCR, and TCRdb's table has in-frame clones only and misses some. The sample shows about half a million clones, 70% to 90% of them seen only once. Sample: peripheral blood. The receptors were gathered from a human donor in a cohort sampled during active COVID-19. CDR3s include the opening cysteine and the closing phenylalanine or tryptophan. The D gene is left open where the match is weak. Size values are once, few and many counts, or a class for expanded clones, and some rows have none.

v_gene: TRBV7-2; d_gene: TRBD1; j_gene: TRBJ1-1; abundance: .; CDR3aa: CASSLFGTENTEAFF; CDR3nt: TGTGCCAGCAGCTTATTCGGGACAGAGAACACTGAAGCTTTCTTT
v_gene: TRBV6-2/TRBV6-3; d_gene: TRBD1; j_gene: TRBJ2-7; abundance: .; CDR3aa: CASSYPSGTGVYEQYF; CDR3nt: TGTGCCAGCAGTTACCCTTCCGGGACAGGGGTTTACGAGCAGTACTTC
v_gene: TRBV15; d_gene: .; j_gene: TRBJ2-2; abundance: .; CDR3aa: CATSRDLLKNTGELFF; CDR3nt: TGTGCCACCAGCAGAGATTTGTTAAAGAACACCGGGGAGCTGTTTTTT
v_gene: TRBV19; d_gene: TRBD1; j_gene: TRBJ2-7; abundance: .; CDR3aa: CASTREGDRGTYEQYF; CDR3nt: TGTGCCAGTACCCGAGAAGGGGACAGGGGCACCTACGAGCAGTACTTC
v_gene: TRBV28; d_gene: TRBD1; j_gene: TRBJ1-5; abundance: .; CDR3aa: CASSLVRGDQPQHF; CDR3nt: TGTGCCAGCAGTTTAGTCAGGGGGGATCAGCCCCAGCATTTT
v_gene: TRBV5-5; d_gene: .; j_gene: TRBJ2-5; abundance: .; CDR3aa: CASTQQGGETQYF; CDR3nt: TGTGCCAGCACCCAACAGGGGGGGGAGACCCAGTACTTC
v_gene: TRBV6-1; d_gene: .; j_gene: TRBJ2-6; abundance: .; CDR3aa: CASSELSGANVLTF; CDR3nt: TGTGCCAGCAGTGAATTATCTGGGGCCAACGTCCTGACTTTC
v_gene: TRBV5-1; d_gene: .; j_gene: TRBJ2-7; abundance: .; CDR3aa: CASSLARDPYEQYF; CDR3nt: TGCGCCAGCAGCTTGGCACGGGATCCCTACGAGCAGTACTTC
v_gene: TRBV5-4; d_gene: .; j_gene: TRBJ1-1; abundance: .; CDR3aa: CASSYDRRTEAFF; CDR3nt: TGTGCCAGCAGCTATGACAGACGCACTGAAGCTTTCTTT
v_gene: TRBV12-5; d_gene: .; j_gene: TRBJ2-5; abundance: .; CDR3aa: CASGPKETQYF; CDR3nt: TGTGCTAGTGGTCCTAAAGAGACCCAGTACTTC
v_gene: TRBV4-2; d_gene: TRBD2; j_gene: TRBJ2-3; abundance: .; CDR3aa: CASSRTSGGTDTQYF; CDR3nt: TGTGCCAGCAGCCGCACTAGCGGTGGTACAGATACGCAGTATTTT
v_gene: TRBV3-1/TRBV3-2; d_gene: .; j_gene: TRBJ1-1; abundance: once; CDR3aa: CASSQPGHQTEAFF; CDR3nt: TGTGCCAGCAGCCAACCGGGACATCAAACAGAAGCTTTCTTT
v_gene: TRBV9; d_gene: .; j_gene: TRBJ2-5; abundance: .; CDR3aa: CASSVMTGQETQYF; CDR3nt: TGTGCCAGCAGCGTTATGACAGGCCAAGAGACCCAGTACTTC
v_gene: TRBV30; d_gene: TRBD1; j_gene: TRBJ1-6; abundance: .; CDR3aa: CAWSVPAGGYNSPLHF; CDR3nt: TGTGCCTGGAGTGTACCGGCAGGGGGTTATAATTCACCCCTCCACTTT
v_gene: TRBV25-1; d_gene: .; j_gene: TRBJ1-1; abundance: .; CDR3aa: CASSEGGGLGKAFF; CDR3nt: TGTGCCAGCAGTGAGGGTGGAGGCTTGGGGAAGGCTTTCTTT
v_gene: TRBV12-3/TRBV12-4; d_gene: .; j_gene: TRBJ2-7; abundance: .; CDR3aa: CASSFYFEQYF; CDR3nt: TGTGCCAGCAGTTTTTATTTCGAGCAGTACTTC
v_gene: TRBV30; d_gene: .; j_gene: TRBJ2-4; abundance: .; CDR3aa: CAWSDRIRDIQYF; CDR3nt: TGTGCCTGGAGTGATAGGATACGGGACATTCAGTACTTC
v_gene: TRBV11-1; d_gene: TRBD1; j_gene: TRBJ1-1; abundance: .; CDR3aa: CASSLDRGGTEAFF; CDR3nt: TGTGCCAGCAGCCTGGACAGGGGGGGGACTGAAGCTTTCTTT
v_gene: TRBV6-5; d_gene: .; j_gene: TRBJ1-2; abundance: .; CDR3aa: CASRNRQGSWYGYTF; CDR3nt: TGTGCCAGCAGAAACCGACAAGGAAGTTGGTATGGCTACACCTTC
v_gene: TRBV6-2/TRBV6-3; d_gene: TRBD1; j_gene: TRBJ2-5; abundance: .; CDR3aa: CASSYSYRGLGETQYF; CDR3nt: TGTGCCAGCAGTTATAGCTACAGGGGGCTAGGGGAGACCCAGTACTTC
v_gene: TRBV20-1; d_gene: .; j_gene: TRBJ2-1; abundance: .; CDR3aa: CSAATLGDEFF; CDR3nt: TGCAGTGCTGCCACCCTAGGCGACGAATTCTTC
v_gene: TRBV12-3/TRBV12-4; d_gene: .; j_gene: TRBJ1-1; abundance: .; CDR3aa: CASQFNIPERAFF; CDR3nt: TGTGCCAGCCAGTTTAATATTCCCGAAAGAGCTTTCTTT
v_gene: TRBV6-5; d_gene: TRBD1; j_gene: TRBJ2-7; abundance: once; CDR3aa: CASRGPGQIYEQYF; CDR3nt: TGTGCCAGCAGGGGACCGGGACAGATCTACGAGCAGTACTTC
v_gene: TRBV2; d_gene: .; j_gene: TRBJ1-2; abundance: .; CDR3aa: CASSGVLAGNYGYTF; CDR3nt: TGTGCCAGCAGTGGAGTCCTGGCAGGGAACTATGGCTACACCTTC
v_gene: TRBV6-5; d_gene: .; j_gene: TRBJ1-1; abundance: .; CDR3aa: CASRKGGGAGTEAFF; CDR3nt: TGTGCCAGCAGGAAGGGCGGGGGAGCAGGCACTGAAGCTTTCTTT
v_gene: TRBV5-1; d_gene: TRBD1; j_gene: TRBJ1-2; abundance: .; CDR3aa: CASSLTGGIPNYGYTF; CDR3nt: TGCGCCAGCAGCTTGACAGGGGGTATTCCTAACTATGGCTACACCTTC
v_gene: TRBV25-1; d_gene: .; j_gene: TRBJ1-2; abundance: .; CDR3aa: CASSALGDSYTF; CDR3nt: TGTGCCAGCAGTGCTCTAGGAGACTCGTATACCTTC
v_gene: TRBV24-1; d_gene: TRBD2; j_gene: TRBJ2-2; abundance: .; CDR3aa: CATKASGGTGELFF; CDR3nt: TGTGCCACCAAGGCTAGCGGGGGGACCGGGGAGCTGTTTTTT
v_gene: TRBV6-6; d_gene: .; j_gene: TRBJ2-7; abundance: once; CDR3aa: CASRPGSSYEQYF; CDR3nt: TGTGCCAGCAGACCCGGGAGTTCATACGAGCAGTACTTC
v_gene: TRBV5-6; d_gene: TRBD1; j_gene: TRBJ1-2; abundance: .; CDR3aa: CASSSRDRGLRGYTF; CDR3nt: TGTGCCAGCAGCTCCCGGGACAGGGGGCTTAGAGGCTACACCTTC
v_gene: TRBV28; d_gene: TRBD1; j_gene: TRBJ1-1; abundance: .; CDR3aa: CASSAPMTGYAFF; CDR3nt: TGTGCCAGCAGTGCGCCCATGACAGGGTACGCTTTCTTT
v_gene: TRBV5-1; d_gene: .; j_gene: TRBJ2-7; abundance: few; CDR3aa: CASSSVSSYEQYF; CDR3nt: TGCGCCAGCAGCTCGGTTTCGTCCTACGAGCAGTACTTC
v_gene: TRBV23-1; d_gene: .; j_gene: TRBJ2-3; abundance: .; CDR3aa: CASSQRRAGTRSTDTQYF; CDR3nt: TGCGCCAGCAGTCAACGGCGTGCGGGGACGAGGAGCACAGATACGCAGTATTTT
v_gene: TRBV6-5; d_gene: .; j_gene: TRBJ1-1; abundance: .; CDR3aa: CASSLYRVETEAFF; CDR3nt: TGTGCCAGCAGTCTCTACAGGGTTGAGACTGAAGCTTTCTTT
v_gene: TRBV6-4; d_gene: .; j_gene: TRBJ1-2; abundance: .; CDR3aa: CASSDSRQIISHGYTF; CDR3nt: TGTGCCAGCAGTGACTCGAGACAGATCATATCCCATGGCTACACCTTC
v_gene: TRBV6-2/TRBV6-3; d_gene: .; j_gene: TRBJ2-3; abundance: once; CDR3aa: CASSQLYTDTQYF; CDR3nt: TGTGCCAGCAGCCAACTCTACACAGATACGCAGTATTTT
v_gene: TRBV29-1; d_gene: TRBD1; j_gene: TRBJ1-1; abundance: .; CDR3aa: CSVGQGRNTEAFF; CDR3nt: TGCAGCGTGGGACAGGGGAGGAACACTGAAGCTTTCTTT
v_gene: TRBV3-1/TRBV3-2; d_gene: .; j_gene: TRBJ2-7; abundance: .; CDR3aa: CASSYSGASYEQYF; CDR3nt: TGTGCCAGCAGCTACAGTGGGGCCTCCTACGAGCAGTACTTC
v_gene: TRBV18; d_gene: TRBD2; j_gene: TRBJ2-1; abundance: .; CDR3aa: CASSPGLNSYNEQFF; CDR3nt: TGTGCCAGCTCACCGGGACTAAACTCCTACAATGAGCAGTTCTTC
v_gene: TRBV2; d_gene: TRBD2; j_gene: TRBJ2-7; abundance: .; CDR3aa: CASSPLAGGGEQYF; CDR3nt: TGTGCCAGCAGCCCACTAGCGGGAGGAGGCGAGCAGTACTTC
v_gene: TRBV12-3/TRBV12-4; d_gene: TRBD1; j_gene: TRBJ1-6; abundance: .; CDR3aa: CASWGQPNSPLHF; CDR3nt: TGTGCCAGTTGGGGACAGCCTAATTCACCCCTCCACTTT
v_gene: TRBV2; d_gene: TRBD1; j_gene: TRBJ2-5; abundance: .; CDR3aa: CASTRDRPQETQYF; CDR3nt: TGTGCCAGCACCCGGGACAGGCCACAAGAGACCCAGTACTTC
v_gene: TRBV6-5; d_gene: TRBD2; j_gene: TRBJ2-7; abundance: .; CDR3aa: CASSSLAGGPSNEQYF; CDR3nt: TGTGCCAGCAGTTCCCTAGCGGGAGGGCCTTCGAACGAGCAGTACTTC
v_gene: TRBV5-1; d_gene: .; j_gene: TRBJ2-7; abundance: .; CDR3aa: CASSQQSSYEQYF; CDR3nt: TGCGCCAGCAGCCAACAAAGCTCCTACGAGCAGTACTTC
v_gene: TRBV7-9; d_gene: .; j_gene: TRBJ1-1; abundance: .; CDR3aa: CASSLVWQVNTEAFF; CDR3nt: TGTGCCAGCAGCTTAGTATGGCAGGTAAACACTGAAGCTTTCTTT
v_gene: TRBV10-3; d_gene: .; j_gene: TRBJ2-7; abundance: .; CDR3aa: CAAGTGTYEQYF; CDR3nt: TGTGCCGCGGGGACGGGAACCTACGAGCAGTACTTC
v_gene: TRBV7-9; d_gene: .; j_gene: TRBJ2-7; abundance: few; CDR3aa: CASNNNWRAGFYEQYF; CDR3nt: TGTGCCAGCAACAATAATTGGCGGGCAGGATTCTACGAGCAGTACTTC
v_gene: TRBV4-3; d_gene: TRBD1; j_gene: TRBJ1-2; abundance: few; CDR3aa: CASSQAMGDRAYGYTF; CDR3nt: TGCGCCAGCAGCCAGGCAATGGGGGACAGGGCCTATGGCTACACCTTC
v_gene: TRBV5-8; d_gene: .; j_gene: TRBJ2-5; abundance: .; CDR3aa: CASSRRTVGEETQYF; CDR3nt: TGTGCCAGCAGCCGAAGGACAGTGGGGGAAGAGACCCAGTACTTC
v_gene: TRBV15; d_gene: .; j_gene: TRBJ2-3; abundance: .; CDR3aa: CATSRGYGDTQYF; CDR3nt: TGTGCCACCAGCCGGGGGTATGGAGATACGCAGTATTTT
v_gene: TRBV9; d_gene: .; j_gene: TRBJ1-4; abundance: few; CDR3aa: CASSVREGEKLFF; CDR3nt: TGTGCCAGCAGCGTAAGGGAGGGTGAAAAACTGTTTTTT